This is a list of T cell receptor beta chains from one sample in a study of technical replicates of blood from four donors. Profiled with immunoSEQ multiplex PCR; TCRdb holds only in-frame clones, not every one. The data contain more than 70,000 clones, 93% of them singletons. Sequencing input: T cells isolated from PBMCs. The origin of the receptors is a human donor in good health. Each CDR3 is given with its conserved first and last residue. D genes are given only for firm matches. Size is omitted from some rows. Given values are once, few, many or a class for expanded clones.

V: TRBV12-5
size: -
J: TRBJ1-1
D: -
length: 14
CDR3: CASGLAGVRAEAFF
DNA: TGTGCTAGTGGTTTGGCAGGGGTGCGCGCTGAAGCTTTCTTT

V: TRBV5-1
size: -
J: TRBJ2-1
D: TRBD2
length: 17
CDR3: CASSPGTSGSSYNEQFF
DNA: TGCGCCAGCAGCCCCGGGACTAGCGGGTCCTCCTACAATGAGCAGTTCTTC

V: TRBV5-6
size: -
J: TRBJ2-7
D: -
length: 13
CDR3: CASSQPETSEQYF
DNA: TGTGCCAGCAGCCAGCCAGAGACATCCGAGCAGTACTTC

V: TRBV2
size: -
J: TRBJ1-2
D: TRBD1
length: 14
CDR3: CASMGDRANYGYTF
DNA: TGTGCCAGCATGGGGGACAGAGCTAACTATGGCTACACCTTC

V: TRBV18
size: -
J: TRBJ2-7
D: -
length: 13
CDR3: CASSPLQNYEQYF
DNA: TGTGCCAGCTCACCACTGCAGAACTACGAGCAGTACTTC

V: TRBV7-2
size: -
J: TRBJ2-7
D: TRBD2
length: 16
CDR3: CASSSKSGRRSYEQYF
DNA: TGTGCCAGCAGCTCTAAAAGCGGGAGAAGGTCCTACGAGCAGTACTTC

V: TRBV6-4
size: -
J: TRBJ1-2
D: -
length: 14
CDR3: CASRSDSLGYGYTF
DNA: TGTGCCAGCAGATCGGACAGTCTGGGCTATGGCTACACCTTC

V: TRBV9
size: -
J: TRBJ2-1
D: -
length: 14
CDR3: CASSVATPRDEQFF
DNA: TGTGCCAGCAGCGTAGCTACGCCCAGGGATGAGCAGTTCTTC

V: TRBV5-1
size: -
J: TRBJ1-1
D: -
length: 20
CDR3: CASSSNPSGTGTNIYTEAFF
DNA: TGCGCCAGCAGCTCAAACCCTTCTGGAACCGGGACAAATATCTACACTGAAGCTTTCTTT

V: TRBV15
size: -
J: TRBJ2-4
D: -
length: 15
CDR3: CATSRETIAENIQYF
DNA: TGTGCCACCAGCAGAGAAACAATAGCGGAAAACATTCAGTACTTC

V: TRBV20-1
size: -
J: TRBJ2-3
D: -
length: 10
CDR3: CSASIATQYF
DNA: TGCAGTGCTAGCATAGCTACGCAGTATTTT

V: TRBV11-3
size: -
J: TRBJ2-5
D: -
length: 14
CDR3: CASSLGSTAVAQYF
DNA: TGTGCCAGCAGCTTAGGGTCGACTGCGGTGGCCCAGTACTTC

V: TRBV9
size: -
J: TRBJ2-1
D: TRBD2
length: 15
CDR3: CASSNSGLAVDEQFF
DNA: TGTGCCAGCAGCAATAGCGGGCTAGCCGTCGATGAGCAGTTCTTC

V: TRBV13
size: -
J: TRBJ2-3
D: -
length: 14
CDR3: CAISVGGLADTQYF
DNA: TGTGCCATATCCGTTGGGGGCCTCGCAGATACGCAGTATTTT

V: TRBV28
size: -
J: TRBJ2-1
D: -
length: 15
CDR3: CASSPAGLRNNEQFF
DNA: TGTGCCAGCAGCCCGGCAGGGTTACGAAACAATGAGCAGTTCTTC

V: TRBV27
size: -
J: TRBJ2-7
D: -
length: 15
CDR3: CASRSGRGPIYEQYF
DNA: TGTGCCAGCAGATCGGGCAGGGGCCCAATCTACGAGCAGTACTTC

V: TRBV28
size: few
J: TRBJ2-4
D: -
length: 14
CDR3: CASTGVGSKNIQYF
DNA: TGTGCCAGCACAGGGGTTGGGTCCAAAAACATTCAGTACTTC

V: TRBV12-5
size: -
J: TRBJ1-1
D: -
length: 12
CDR3: CASVGAETEAFF
DNA: TGTGCTAGTGTTGGGGCCGAGACTGAAGCTTTCTTT

V: TRBV6-1
size: -
J: TRBJ2-1
D: TRBD2
length: 14
CDR3: CASSLAGVTREQFF
DNA: TGTGCCAGCAGTCTAGCGGGGGTTACTCGCGAGCAGTTCTTC

V: TRBV2
size: -
J: TRBJ2-3
D: -
length: 15
CDR3: CASRGQPTITDTQYF
DNA: TGTGCCAGCAGAGGGCAACCGACTATCACAGATACGCAGTATTTT

V: TRBV13
size: -
J: TRBJ2-3
D: TRBD2
length: 15
CDR3: CASSLGWASGEPPYF
DNA: TGTGCCAGCAGCTTAGGTTGGGCTAGCGGGGAGCCCCCGTATTTT

V: TRBV4-1
size: -
J: TRBJ2-7
D: TRBD2
length: 14
CDR3: CASSQDGGFNEQYF
DNA: TGCGCCAGCAGCCAAGACGGGGGGTTCAACGAGCAGTACTTC

V: TRBV5-1
size: -
J: TRBJ2-3
D: TRBD2
length: 17
CDR3: CASSPELAGGGTDTQYF
DNA: TGCGCCAGCAGCCCCGAACTAGCGGGAGGGGGAACAGATACGCAGTATTTT

V: TRBV6-5
size: -
J: TRBJ2-7
D: TRBD2
length: 16
CDR3: CASSLQLAGGPYEQYF
DNA: TGTGCCAGCAGTTTGCAGCTCGCGGGAGGGCCCTACGAGCAGTACTTC

V: TRBV12-5
size: -
J: TRBJ2-7
D: TRBD1
length: 15
CDR3: CASGLDRGFRHEQYF
DNA: TGTGCTAGTGGTTTGGACAGGGGGTTCCGACACGAGCAGTACTTC

V: TRBV7-8
size: -
J: TRBJ1-5
D: TRBD1
length: 16
CDR3: CASSLADRGYNQPQHF
DNA: TGTGCCAGCAGCTTAGCGGACAGGGGCTACAATCAGCCCCAGCATTTT

V: TRBV5-1
size: -
J: TRBJ2-7
D: -
length: 14
CDR3: CASSSTALAHEQYF
DNA: TGCGCCAGCAGCTCAACCGCTTTGGCCCACGAGCAGTACTTC

V: TRBV28
size: few
J: TRBJ1-5
D: -
length: 16
CDR3: CASSSSAAASNQPQHF
DNA: TGTGCCAGCAGCTCTTCAGCGGCCGCTAGCAATCAGCCCCAGCATTTT

V: TRBV18
size: -
J: TRBJ1-5
D: -
length: 14
CDR3: CASSISGMDQPQHF
DNA: TGTGCCAGCTCAATCTCAGGGATGGATCAGCCCCAGCATTTT

V: TRBV7-8
size: once
J: TRBJ1-2
D: -
length: 15
CDR3: CASSLSIGQTYGYTF
DNA: TGTGCCAGCAGCTTATCCATCGGACAGACCTATGGCTACACCTTC

V: TRBV28
size: once
J: TRBJ2-2
D: TRBD1
length: 15
CDR3: CASKRRQGRGGELFF
DNA: TGTGCCAGCAAACGCCGACAGGGAAGGGGCGGGGAGCTGTTTTTT

V: TRBV6-1
size: -
J: TRBJ2-7
D: -
length: 14
CDR3: CASRREGHSYEQYF
DNA: TGTGCCAGCAGGAGGGAAGGCCACTCCTACGAGCAGTACTTC

V: TRBV4-1
size: -
J: TRBJ1-4
D: -
length: 15
CDR3: CASITRIGAREKLFF
DNA: TGCGCCAGCATAACCCGTATTGGGGCCCGAGAAAAACTGTTTTTT

V: TRBV9
size: -
J: TRBJ2-6
D: -
length: 14
CDR3: CASSPRAGANVLTF
DNA: TGTGCCAGCAGCCCGAGGGCTGGGGCCAACGTCCTGACTTTC

V: TRBV5-1
size: -
J: TRBJ1-1
D: -
length: 14
CDR3: CASSLDPGQPEAFF
DNA: TGCGCCAGCAGCTTGGATCCGGGTCAGCCTGAAGCTTTCTTT

V: TRBV5-4
size: -
J: TRBJ1-4
D: TRBD1
length: 18
CDR3: CASSLVAGGFATNEKLFF
DNA: TGTGCCAGCAGCTTGGTCGCAGGGGGCTTTGCAACTAATGAAAAACTGTTTTTT

V: TRBV5-1
size: -
J: TRBJ2-1
D: -
length: 13
CDR3: CASSFVGGNEQFF
DNA: TGCGCCAGCAGCTTCGTGGGAGGTAATGAGCAGTTCTTC

V: TRBV9
size: -
J: TRBJ1-2
D: TRBD1
length: 17
CDR3: CASSVGTSRGRYYGYTF
DNA: TGTGCCAGCAGCGTTGGAACTTCCAGGGGGCGATACTATGGCTACACCTTC

V: TRBV4-1
size: -
J: TRBJ1-1
D: -
length: 14
CDR3: CATRRVGGNTEAFF
DNA: TGCGCCACCCGACGAGTGGGGGGGAACACTGAAGCTTTCTTT

V: TRBV27
size: -
J: TRBJ2-7
D: -
length: 13
CDR3: CASSFGFPGEQYF
DNA: TGTGCCAGCAGTTTCGGGTTTCCGGGGGAGCAGTACTTC

V: TRBV7-6
size: -
J: TRBJ2-7
D: TRBD1
length: 14
CDR3: CASSSGQGAYEQYF
DNA: TGTGCCAGCAGCTCGGGACAGGGGGCGTACGAGCAGTACTTC

V: TRBV6-1
size: -
J: TRBJ2-7
D: TRBD1
length: 13
CDR3: CASSGDRAYEQYF
DNA: TGTGCCAGCAGTGGGGACAGGGCCTACGAGCAGTACTTC

V: TRBV6-5
size: once
J: TRBJ1-1
D: -
length: 14
CDR3: CASSYVGGSTEAFF
DNA: TGTGCCAGCAGTTATGTTGGGGGGTCCACTGAAGCTTTCTTT

V: TRBV15
size: -
J: TRBJ2-1
D: -
length: 16
CDR3: CATSRDSGGPYNEQFF
DNA: TGTGCCACCAGCAGAGATTCCGGGGGTCCCTACAATGAGCAGTTCTTC

V: TRBV30
size: -
J: TRBJ1-2
D: -
length: 12
CDR3: CAWRRDGPGYTF
DNA: TGTGCCTGGAGGCGTGATGGGCCCGGCTACACCTTC

V: TRBV19
size: -
J: TRBJ2-1
D: -
length: 15
CDR3: CASSPQETIYNEQFF
DNA: TGTGCCAGTAGTCCCCAAGAGACTATCTACAATGAGCAGTTCTTC

V: TRBV19
size: -
J: TRBJ1-5
D: TRBD1
length: 17
CDR3: CASSLLDRGPQVQPQHF
DNA: TGTGCCAGTAGCCTCCTTGACAGGGGACCCCAGGTCCAGCCCCAGCATTTT

V: TRBV7-9
size: -
J: TRBJ1-4
D: -
length: 15
CDR3: CASSLVSPVKEKLFF
DNA: TGTGCCAGCAGCTTAGTTTCCCCGGTCAAGGAAAAACTGTTTTTT

V: TRBV7-9
size: -
J: TRBJ2-1
D: -
length: 12
CDR3: CASSSLAHEQFF
DNA: TGTGCCAGCAGCTCGTTGGCCCATGAGCAGTTCTTC

V: TRBV7-2
size: -
J: TRBJ1-4
D: TRBD1
length: 17
CDR3: CASSLYPTGTFNEKLFF
DNA: TGTGCCAGCAGCTTATACCCGACAGGGACCTTTAATGAAAAACTGTTTTTT

V: TRBV19
size: -
J: TRBJ2-7
D: TRBD1
length: 13
CDR3: CASRDRGSYEQYF
DNA: TGTGCCAGCCGGGACAGGGGTTCCTACGAGCAGTACTTC

V: TRBV12-5
size: -
J: TRBJ2-1
D: TRBD2
length: 24
CDR3: CASGLRPGLALNPGSYLRYNEQFF
DNA: TGTGCTAGTGGTTTGCGACCGGGACTAGCGCTAAACCCAGGGTCATATTTACGTTACAATGAGCAGTTCTTC

V: TRBV30
size: -
J: TRBJ1-2
D: -
length: 12
CDR3: CAWSVAMLGYTF
DNA: TGTGCCTGGAGTGTCGCTATGCTTGGCTACACCTTC

V: TRBV9
size: -
J: TRBJ1-3
D: -
length: 15
CDR3: CASSTARDMLNTIYF
DNA: TGTGCCAGCAGTACCGCCCGGGACATGCTAAACACCATATATTTT

V: TRBV11-3
size: -
J: TRBJ2-2
D: TRBD1
length: 16
CDR3: CASSPSGTGYTGELFF
DNA: TGTGCCAGCAGCCCTTCCGGGACAGGGTACACCGGGGAGCTGTTTTTT